This record looks at one T cell receptor (beta chain) sequence and its context. Its antigen is undetermined. The sample belongs to a study of CXCR3-negative and CXCR3-positive naive CD8 T cells. cDNA libraries for TRB were generated by 5' RACE incorporating UMI labels. TCRdb re-called the 5' RACE reads and catalogs CDR3 proteins one per entry, DNA excluded. Here the sample table reports some 50,000 distinct CDR3 sequences. Study results and caveats: No difference in surface CD5 was seen between naive subsets, and TCR strength was inferred from TRB CDR3 properties.

The CDR3 is 18 amino acids. Germline V lookup: CDR1 SEHNR, CDR2 FQNEAQ (reference sequence). Sequenced sample: naive CXCR3- CD8+ T cells from blood. The subset denotes: CD45RO-CCR7+CD27+CD95- naive CD8+ T cells lacking CXCR3 (TNR3-). The V gene is TRBV7-9, the J gene TRBJ1-1; TCRdb picks TRBD1, but there is no DNA to check that call. The TCR was taken from a human donor in good health. Some clones in this sample may be carry-over from other donors' samples. The CDR3 here is CASSLLVSGTGSGTEAFF.